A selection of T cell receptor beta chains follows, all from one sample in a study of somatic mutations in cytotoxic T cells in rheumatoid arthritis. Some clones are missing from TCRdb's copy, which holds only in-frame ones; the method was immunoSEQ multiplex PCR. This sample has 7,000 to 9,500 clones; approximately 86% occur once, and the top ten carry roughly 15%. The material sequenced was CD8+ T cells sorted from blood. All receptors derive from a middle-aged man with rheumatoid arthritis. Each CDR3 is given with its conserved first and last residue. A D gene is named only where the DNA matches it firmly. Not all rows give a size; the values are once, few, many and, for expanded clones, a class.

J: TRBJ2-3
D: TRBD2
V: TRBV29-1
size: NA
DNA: TGCAGCGTTGTCCTCCCCCCCGCTAGCGGGGGAAAGACAGATACGCAGTATTTT
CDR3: CSVVLPPASGGKTDTQYF

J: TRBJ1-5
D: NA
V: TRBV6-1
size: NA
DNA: TGTGCCAGCAGCCAAAGAGGGGGTCTCGATCAGCCCCAGCATTTT
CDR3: CASSQRGGLDQPQHF

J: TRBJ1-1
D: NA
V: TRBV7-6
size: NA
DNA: TGTGCCAGCAGCAGCTACGGGTTGACGAACACTGAAGCTTTCTTT
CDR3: CASSSYGLTNTEAFF

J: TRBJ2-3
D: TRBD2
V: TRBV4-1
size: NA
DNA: TGCGCCAGCAGCCAAGAGCGGGGGGGCCCAGATACGCAGTATTTT
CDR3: CASSQERGGPDTQYF

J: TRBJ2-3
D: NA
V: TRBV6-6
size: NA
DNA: TGTGCCAGCAGTTACTCGCTAAACACAGATACGCAGTATTTT
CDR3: CASSYSLNTDTQYF

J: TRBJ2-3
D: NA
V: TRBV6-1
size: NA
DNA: TGTGCCAGCAGTGAGTGGAGCGGCTTCACAGATACGCAGTATTTT
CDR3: CASSEWSGFTDTQYF

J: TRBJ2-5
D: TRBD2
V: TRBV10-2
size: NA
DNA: TGCGCCAGCAGTGGGACGGGGGGGCAAGAGACCCAGTACTTC
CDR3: CASSGTGGQETQYF

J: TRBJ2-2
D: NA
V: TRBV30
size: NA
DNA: TGTGCCTGGATACAGGGAATTGACACCGGGGAGCTGTTTTTT
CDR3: CAWIQGIDTGELFF

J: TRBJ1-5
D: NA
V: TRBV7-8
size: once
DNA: TGTGCCAGCAGCGGGGGGAGGGGACCTGATAGCAATCAGCCCCAGCATTTT
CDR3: CASSGGRGPDSNQPQHF

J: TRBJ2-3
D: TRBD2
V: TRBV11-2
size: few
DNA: TGTGCCAGCAGCTTAAAAAGCGGGGGGGCAGCAGATACGCAGTATTTT
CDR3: CASSLKSGGAADTQYF

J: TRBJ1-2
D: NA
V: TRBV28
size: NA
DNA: TGTGCCAGCAGTTTGCAGGTCCACTATGGCTACACCTTC
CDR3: CASSLQVHYGYTF

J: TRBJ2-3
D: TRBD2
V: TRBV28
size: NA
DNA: TGTGCCAGCAGTACCATAGCGGGGGAGAGCACAGATACGCAGTATTTT
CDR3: CASSTIAGESTDTQYF

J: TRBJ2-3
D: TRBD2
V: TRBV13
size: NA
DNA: TGTGCCAGCAGCTCACTCGGACTAGTGCCAGATACGCAGTATTTT
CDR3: CASSSLGLVPDTQYF